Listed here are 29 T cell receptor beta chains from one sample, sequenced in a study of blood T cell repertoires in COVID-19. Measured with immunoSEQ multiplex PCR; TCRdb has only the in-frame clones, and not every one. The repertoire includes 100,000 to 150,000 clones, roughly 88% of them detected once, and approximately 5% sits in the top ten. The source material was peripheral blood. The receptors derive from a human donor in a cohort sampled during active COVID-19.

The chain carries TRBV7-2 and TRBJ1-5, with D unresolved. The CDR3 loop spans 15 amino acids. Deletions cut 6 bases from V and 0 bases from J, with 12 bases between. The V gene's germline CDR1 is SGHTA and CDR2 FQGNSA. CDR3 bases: TGTGCCAGCAGACTCGACATTAATAGCAATCAGCCCCAGCATTTT. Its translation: CASRLDINSNQPQHF.

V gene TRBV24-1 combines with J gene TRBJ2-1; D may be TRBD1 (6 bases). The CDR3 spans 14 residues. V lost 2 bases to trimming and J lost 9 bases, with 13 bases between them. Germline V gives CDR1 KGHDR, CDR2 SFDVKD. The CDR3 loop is CATSDWPGTTEQFF. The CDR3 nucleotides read TGTGCCACCAGTGATTGGCCCGGGACAACTGAGCAGTTCTTC.

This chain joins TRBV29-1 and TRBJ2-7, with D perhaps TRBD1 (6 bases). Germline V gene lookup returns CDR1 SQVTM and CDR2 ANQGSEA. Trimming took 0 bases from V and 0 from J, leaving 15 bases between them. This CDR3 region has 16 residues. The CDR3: CSVEDPEQGSSYEQYF. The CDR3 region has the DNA TGCAGCGTTGAAGATCCGGAACAGGGAAGCTCCTACGAGCAGTACTTC.

The CDR3 sequence is CASSSTSGLAGVGANVLTF. CDR3 DNA: TGTGCCAGCAGTTCCACCTCGGGACTAGCGGGAGTTGGGGCCAACGTCCTGACTTTC. The V and J genes are TRBV28 and TRBJ2-6; the match to TRBD2 covers 14 bases. Losses at the gene ends were 4 bases for V and 3 bases for J; bases not matched to a gene: 8. The CDR3 loop spans 19 amino acids. Per the germline V gene, CDR1 is MDHEN and CDR2 is SYDVKM.

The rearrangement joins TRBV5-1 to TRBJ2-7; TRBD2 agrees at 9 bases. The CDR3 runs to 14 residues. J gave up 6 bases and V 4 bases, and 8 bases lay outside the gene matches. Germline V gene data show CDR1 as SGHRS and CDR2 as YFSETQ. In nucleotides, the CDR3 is TGCGCCAGCAGCCTTGCGGGAGGGCCCCTCGAGCAGTACTTC. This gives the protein CASSLAGGPLEQYF.

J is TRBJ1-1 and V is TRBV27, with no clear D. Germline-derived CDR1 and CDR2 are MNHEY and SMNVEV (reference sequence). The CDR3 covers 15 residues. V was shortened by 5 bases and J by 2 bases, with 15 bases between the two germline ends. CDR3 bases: TGTGCCAGCAGTCCAGTGGGAGGCTTAAACACTGAAGCTTTCTTT. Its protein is CASSPVGGLNTEAFF.

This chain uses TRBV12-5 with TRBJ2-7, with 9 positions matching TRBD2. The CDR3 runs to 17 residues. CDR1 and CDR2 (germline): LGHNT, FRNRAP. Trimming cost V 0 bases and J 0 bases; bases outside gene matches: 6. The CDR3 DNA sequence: TGTGCTAGTGGTTTGGTCCAATATAGCGGGAGCTCCTACGAGCAGTACTTC. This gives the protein CASGLVQYSGSSYEQYF.

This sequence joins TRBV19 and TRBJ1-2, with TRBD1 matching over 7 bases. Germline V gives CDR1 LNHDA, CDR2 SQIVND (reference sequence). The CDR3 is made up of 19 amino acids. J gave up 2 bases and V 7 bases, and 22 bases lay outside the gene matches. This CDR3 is CASTATNDRRQGLNYGYTF. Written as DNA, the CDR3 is TGTGCCAGTACCGCGACGAACGACCGGCGACAGGGCTTGAACTATGGCTACACCTTC. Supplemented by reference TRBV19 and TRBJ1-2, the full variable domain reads DGGITQSPKYLFRKEGQNVTLSCEQNLNHDAMYWYRQDPGQGLRLIYYSQIVNDFQKGDIAEGYSVSREKKESFPLTVTSAQKNPTAFYLCASTATNDRRQGLNYGYTFGSGTRLTVV.

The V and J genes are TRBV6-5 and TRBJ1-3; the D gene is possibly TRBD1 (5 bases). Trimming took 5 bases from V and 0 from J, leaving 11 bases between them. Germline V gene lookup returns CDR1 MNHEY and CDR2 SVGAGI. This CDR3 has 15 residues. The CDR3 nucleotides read TGTGCCAGCAGTCGCAGGGCCAGCTCTGGAAACACCATATATTTT. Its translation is CASSRRASSGNTIYF.

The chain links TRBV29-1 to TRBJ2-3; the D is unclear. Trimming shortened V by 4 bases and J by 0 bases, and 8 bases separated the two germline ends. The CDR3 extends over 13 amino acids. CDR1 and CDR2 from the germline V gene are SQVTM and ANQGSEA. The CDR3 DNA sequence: TGCAGCGTTGGGGCTTTGAGCACAGATACGCAGTATTTT. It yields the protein CSVGALSTDTQYF.

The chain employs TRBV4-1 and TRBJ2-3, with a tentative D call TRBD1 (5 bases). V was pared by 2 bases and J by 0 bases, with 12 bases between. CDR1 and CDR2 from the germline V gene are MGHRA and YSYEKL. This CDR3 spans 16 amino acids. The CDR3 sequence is CASSQPGQTSTDTQYF. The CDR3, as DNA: TGCGCCAGCAGCCAACCAGGACAAACGAGCACAGATACGCAGTATTTT.

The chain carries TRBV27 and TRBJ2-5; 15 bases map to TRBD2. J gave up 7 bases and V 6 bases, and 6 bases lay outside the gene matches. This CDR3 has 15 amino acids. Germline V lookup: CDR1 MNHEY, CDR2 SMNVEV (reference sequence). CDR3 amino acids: CASRPGLAGGLTQYF. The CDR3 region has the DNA TGTGCCAGCAGGCCCGGACTAGCGGGAGGGTTGACCCAGTACTTC.

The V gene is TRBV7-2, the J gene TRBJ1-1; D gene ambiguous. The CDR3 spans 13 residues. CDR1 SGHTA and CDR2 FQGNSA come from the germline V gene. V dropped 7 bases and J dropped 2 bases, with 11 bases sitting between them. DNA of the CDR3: TGTGCCAGCACCTTCCCCGTAAACACTGAAGCTTTCTTT. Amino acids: CASTFPVNTEAFF.

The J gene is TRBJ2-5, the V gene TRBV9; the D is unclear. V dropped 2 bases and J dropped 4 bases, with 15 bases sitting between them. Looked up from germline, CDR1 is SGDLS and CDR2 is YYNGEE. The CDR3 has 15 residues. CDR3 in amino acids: CASSVSPGERETQYF. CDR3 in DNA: TGTGCCAGCAGCGTCTCCCCCGGAGAGCGAGAGACCCAGTACTTC.

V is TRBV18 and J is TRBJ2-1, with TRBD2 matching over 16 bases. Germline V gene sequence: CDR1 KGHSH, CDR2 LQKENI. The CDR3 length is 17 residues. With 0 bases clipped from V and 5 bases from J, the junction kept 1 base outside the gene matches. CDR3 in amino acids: CASSPPGTSGRDNEQFF. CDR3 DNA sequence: TGTGCCAGCTCACCACCCGGGACTAGCGGGAGGGACAATGAGCAGTTCTTC.

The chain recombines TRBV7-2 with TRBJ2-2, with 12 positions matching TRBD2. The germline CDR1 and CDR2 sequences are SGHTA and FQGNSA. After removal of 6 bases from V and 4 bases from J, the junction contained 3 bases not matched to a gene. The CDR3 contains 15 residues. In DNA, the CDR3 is TGTGCCAGCAGGACTAGCGGGAGTCTCACCGGGGAGCTGTTTTTT. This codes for CASRTSGSLTGELFF.

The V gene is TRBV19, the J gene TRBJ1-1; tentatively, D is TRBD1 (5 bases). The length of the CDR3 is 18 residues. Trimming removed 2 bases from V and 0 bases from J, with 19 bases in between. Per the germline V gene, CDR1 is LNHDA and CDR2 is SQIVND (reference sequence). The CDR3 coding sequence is TGTGCCAGTAGTATAAGACGACAGAGCCTTGTTTTGAACACTGAAGCTTTCTTT. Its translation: CASSIRRQSLVLNTEAFF.

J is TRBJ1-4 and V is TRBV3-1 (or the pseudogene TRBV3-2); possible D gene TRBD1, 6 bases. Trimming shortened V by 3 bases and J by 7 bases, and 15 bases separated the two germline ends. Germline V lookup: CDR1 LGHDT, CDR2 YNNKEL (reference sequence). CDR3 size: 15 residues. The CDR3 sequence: CASSQGTTWSEKLFF. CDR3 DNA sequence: TGTGCCAGCAGCCAGGGGACAACCTGGAGTGAAAAACTGTTTTTT.

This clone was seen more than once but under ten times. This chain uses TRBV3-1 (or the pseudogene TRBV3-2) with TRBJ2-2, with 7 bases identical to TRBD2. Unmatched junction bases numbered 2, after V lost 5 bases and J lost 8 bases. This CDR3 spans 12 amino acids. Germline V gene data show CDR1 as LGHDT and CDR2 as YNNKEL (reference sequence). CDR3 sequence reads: CASSTSVGELFF. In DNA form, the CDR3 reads TGTGCCAGCAGCACTAGCGTAGGGGAGCTGTTTTTT.

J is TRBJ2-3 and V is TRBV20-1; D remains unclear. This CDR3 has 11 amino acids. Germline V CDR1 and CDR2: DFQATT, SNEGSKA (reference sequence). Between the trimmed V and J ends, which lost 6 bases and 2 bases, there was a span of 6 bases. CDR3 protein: CSAGTTDTQYF. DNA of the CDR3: TGCAGTGCCGGTACCACAGATACGCAGTATTTT.

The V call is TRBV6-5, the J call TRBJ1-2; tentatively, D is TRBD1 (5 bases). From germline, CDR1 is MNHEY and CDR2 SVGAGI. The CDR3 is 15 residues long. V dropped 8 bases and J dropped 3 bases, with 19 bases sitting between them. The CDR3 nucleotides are TGTGCCAGCTCCTTTGTTTGGGGGGAGGACTATGGCTACACCTTC. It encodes CASSFVWGEDYGYTF.

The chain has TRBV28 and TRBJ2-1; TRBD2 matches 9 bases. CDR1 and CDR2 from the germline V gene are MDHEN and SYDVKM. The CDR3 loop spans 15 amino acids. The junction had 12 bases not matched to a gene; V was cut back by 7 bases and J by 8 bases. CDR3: CASKPGLAEGDEQFF. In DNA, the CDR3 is TGTGCCAGCAAACCGGGACTAGCAGAAGGTGATGAGCAGTTCTTC. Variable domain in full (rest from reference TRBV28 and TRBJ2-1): DVKVTQSSRYLVKRTGEKVFLECVQDMDHENMFWYRQDPGLGLRLIYFSYDVKMKEKGDIPEGYSVSREKKERFSLILESASTNQTSMYLCASKPGLAEGDEQFFGPGTRLTVL.

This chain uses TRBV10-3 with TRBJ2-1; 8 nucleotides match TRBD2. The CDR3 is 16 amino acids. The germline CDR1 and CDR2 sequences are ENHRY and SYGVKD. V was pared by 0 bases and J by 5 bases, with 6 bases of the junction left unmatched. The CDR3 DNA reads TGTGCCATCAGTGAGTCGGGGCGGGAGGTGGACAATGAGCAGTTCTTC. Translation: CAISESGREVDNEQFF.

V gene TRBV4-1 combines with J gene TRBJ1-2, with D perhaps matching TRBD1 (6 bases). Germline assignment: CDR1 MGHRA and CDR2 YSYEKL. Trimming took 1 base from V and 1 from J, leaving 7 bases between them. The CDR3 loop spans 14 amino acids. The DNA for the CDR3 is TGCGCCAGCAGCCAAGGGGGGCTTAACTATGGCTACACCTTC. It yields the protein CASSQGGLNYGYTF.

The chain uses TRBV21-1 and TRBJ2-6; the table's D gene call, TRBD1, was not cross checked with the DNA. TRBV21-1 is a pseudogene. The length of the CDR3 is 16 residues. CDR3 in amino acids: CASSIHTGHGANVLTF. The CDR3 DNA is TGTGCCAGCAGCATTCACACAGGGCACGGGGCCAACGTCCTGACTTTC.

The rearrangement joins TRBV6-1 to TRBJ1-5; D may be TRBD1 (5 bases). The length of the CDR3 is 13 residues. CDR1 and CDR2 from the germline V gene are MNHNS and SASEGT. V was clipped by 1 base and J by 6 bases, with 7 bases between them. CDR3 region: CASSEGGVQPQHF. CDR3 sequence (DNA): TGTGCCAGCAGTGAAGGGGGGGTTCAGCCCCAGCATTTT.

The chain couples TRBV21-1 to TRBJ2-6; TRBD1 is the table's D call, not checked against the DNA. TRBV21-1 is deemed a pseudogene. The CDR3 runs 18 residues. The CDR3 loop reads CASSKETGAFSGANVLTF. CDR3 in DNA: TGTGCCAGCAGCAAAGAAACAGGGGCTTTCTCTGGGGCCAACGTCCTGACTTTC.

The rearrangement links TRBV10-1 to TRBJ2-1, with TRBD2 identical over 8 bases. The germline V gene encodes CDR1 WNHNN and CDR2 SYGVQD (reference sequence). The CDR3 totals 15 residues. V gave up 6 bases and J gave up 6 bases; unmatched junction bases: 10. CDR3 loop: CASSRAGEVFNEQFF. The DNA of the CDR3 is TGCGCCAGCAGCAGAGCGGGAGAAGTCTTCAATGAGCAGTTCTTC.

CDR3 residues: CASSARQGRTGELFF. The CDR3 DNA is TGTGCCAGTAGTGCGAGACAGGGACGCACCGGGGAGCTGTTTTTT. V usage is TRBV19 and J usage is TRBJ2-2; 7 nucleotides line up with TRBD1. The CDR3 contains 15 residues. Trimming cost V 5 bases and J 4 bases; bases outside gene matches: 7. The germline gives CDR1 LNHDA, CDR2 SQIVND (reference sequence).